Listed below are T cell receptor beta chains from one sample, sequenced in a study of blood T cell repertoires in COVID-19. Some clones are missing from TCRdb's copy, which holds only in-frame ones; the method was immunoSEQ multiplex PCR. Seen here are about 99,000 clones, roughly 84% observed once, and the top ten hold just under 2%. Sequencing was done on a sample of peripheral blood. These receptors all come from a man between 65 and 85 years old with active or convalescent COVID-19. Each CDR3 is given without its conserved first and last residue. The order of the fields is CDR3 length, J gene, V gene, CDR3 protein.

length: 12; J: TRBJ2-7; V: TRBV6-5; CDR3: ASKTSGGAYEQY
length: 10; J: TRBJ1-2; V: TRBV7-9; CDR3: ASSTQGAGYT
length: 11; J: TRBJ1-5; V: TRBV19; CDR3: ASSIQGDQPQH
length: 13; J: TRBJ1-5; V: TRBV28; CDR3: ASSPPDRQYQPQH
length: 9; J: TRBJ1-2; V: TRBV5-6; CDR3: ASSPLIQGG
length: 13; J: TRBJ1-1; V: TRBV6-6; CDR3: ASSPRAGGNTEAF
length: 13; J: TRBJ1-1; V: TRBV7-6; CDR3: ASSLDGARNTEAF
length: 11; J: TRBJ2-7; V: TRBV28; CDR3: ASINRGEYEQY
length: 13; J: TRBJ1-6; V: TRBV7-2; CDR3: ASSLLGSDNSPLH
length: 13; J: TRBJ1-3; V: TRBV15; CDR3: ATSRDPLSGNTIY